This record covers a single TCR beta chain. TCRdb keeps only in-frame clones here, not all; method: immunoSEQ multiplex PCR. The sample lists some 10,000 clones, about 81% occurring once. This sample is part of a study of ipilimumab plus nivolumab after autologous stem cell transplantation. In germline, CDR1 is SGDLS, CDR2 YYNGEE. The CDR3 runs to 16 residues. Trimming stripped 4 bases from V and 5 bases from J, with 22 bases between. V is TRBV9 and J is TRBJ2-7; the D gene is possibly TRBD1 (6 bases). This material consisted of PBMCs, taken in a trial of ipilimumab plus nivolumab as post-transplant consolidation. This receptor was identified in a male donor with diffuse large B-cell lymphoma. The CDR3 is CASSPLGAGVIDEQYF. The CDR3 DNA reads TGTGCCAGCAGCCCTCTGGGGGCAGGGGTCATCGACGAGCAGTACTTC. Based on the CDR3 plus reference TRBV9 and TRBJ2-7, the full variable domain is DSGVTQTPKHLITATGQRVTLRCSPRSGDLSVYWYQQSLDQGLQFLIQYYNGEERAKGNILERFSAQQFPDLHSELNLSSLELGDSALYFCASSPLGAGVIDEQYFGPGTRLTVT.